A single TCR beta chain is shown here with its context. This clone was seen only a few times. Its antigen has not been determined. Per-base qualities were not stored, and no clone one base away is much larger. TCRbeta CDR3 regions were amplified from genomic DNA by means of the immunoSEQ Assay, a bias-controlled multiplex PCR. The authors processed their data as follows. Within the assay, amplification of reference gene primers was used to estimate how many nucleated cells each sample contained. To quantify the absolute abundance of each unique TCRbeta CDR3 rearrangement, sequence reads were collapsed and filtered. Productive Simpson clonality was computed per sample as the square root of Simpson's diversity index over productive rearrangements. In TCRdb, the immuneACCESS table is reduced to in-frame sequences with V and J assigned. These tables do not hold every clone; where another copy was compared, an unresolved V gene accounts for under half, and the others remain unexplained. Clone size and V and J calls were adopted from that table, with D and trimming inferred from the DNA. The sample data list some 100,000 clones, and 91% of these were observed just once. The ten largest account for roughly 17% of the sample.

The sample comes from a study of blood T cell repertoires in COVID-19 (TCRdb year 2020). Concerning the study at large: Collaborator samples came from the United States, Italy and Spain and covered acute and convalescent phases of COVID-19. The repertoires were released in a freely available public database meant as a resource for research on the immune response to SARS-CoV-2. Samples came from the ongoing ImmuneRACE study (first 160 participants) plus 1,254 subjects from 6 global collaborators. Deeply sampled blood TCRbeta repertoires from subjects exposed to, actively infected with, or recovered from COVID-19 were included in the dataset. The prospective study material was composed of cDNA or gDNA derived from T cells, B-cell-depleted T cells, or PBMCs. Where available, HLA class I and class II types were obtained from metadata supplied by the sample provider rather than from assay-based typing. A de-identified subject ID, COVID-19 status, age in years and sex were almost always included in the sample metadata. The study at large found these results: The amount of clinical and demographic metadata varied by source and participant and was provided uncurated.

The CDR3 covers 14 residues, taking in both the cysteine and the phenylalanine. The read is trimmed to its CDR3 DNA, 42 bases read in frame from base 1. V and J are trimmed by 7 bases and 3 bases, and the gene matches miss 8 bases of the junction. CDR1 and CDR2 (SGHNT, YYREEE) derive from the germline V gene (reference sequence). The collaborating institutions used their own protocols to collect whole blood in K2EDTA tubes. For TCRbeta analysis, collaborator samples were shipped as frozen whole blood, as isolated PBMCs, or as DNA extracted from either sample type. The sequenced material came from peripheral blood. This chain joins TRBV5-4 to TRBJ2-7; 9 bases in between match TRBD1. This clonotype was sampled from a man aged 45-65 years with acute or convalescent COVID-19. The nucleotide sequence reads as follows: TGTGCCAGCGGTACAGGGGGCGCGGTCTACGAGCAGTACTTC. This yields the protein CASGTGGAVYEQYF.